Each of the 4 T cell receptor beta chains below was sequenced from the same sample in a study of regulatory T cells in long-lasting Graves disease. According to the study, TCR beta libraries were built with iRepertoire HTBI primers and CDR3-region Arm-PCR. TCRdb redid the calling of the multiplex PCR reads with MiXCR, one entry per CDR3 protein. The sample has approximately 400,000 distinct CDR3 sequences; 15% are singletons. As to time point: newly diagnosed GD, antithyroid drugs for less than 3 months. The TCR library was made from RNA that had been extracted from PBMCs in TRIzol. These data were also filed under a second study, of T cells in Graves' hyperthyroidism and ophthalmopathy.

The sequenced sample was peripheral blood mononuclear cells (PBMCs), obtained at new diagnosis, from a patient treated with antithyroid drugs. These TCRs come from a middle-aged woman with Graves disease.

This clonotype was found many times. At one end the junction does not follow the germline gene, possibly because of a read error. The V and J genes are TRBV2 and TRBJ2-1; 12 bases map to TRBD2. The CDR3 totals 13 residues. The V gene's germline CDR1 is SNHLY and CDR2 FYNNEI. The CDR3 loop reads CASNLAGGPSFSF. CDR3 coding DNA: TGTGCCAGCAACCTAGCGGGAGGGCCTTCATTCTCTTTC.

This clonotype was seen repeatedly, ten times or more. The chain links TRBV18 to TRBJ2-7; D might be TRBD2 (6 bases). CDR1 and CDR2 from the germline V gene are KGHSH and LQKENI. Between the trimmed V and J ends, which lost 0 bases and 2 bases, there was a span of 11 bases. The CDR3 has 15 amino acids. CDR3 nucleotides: TGTGCCAGCTCACCACCATTCGGAGGGACCTACGAGCAGTACTTC. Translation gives CASSPPFGGTYEQYF.

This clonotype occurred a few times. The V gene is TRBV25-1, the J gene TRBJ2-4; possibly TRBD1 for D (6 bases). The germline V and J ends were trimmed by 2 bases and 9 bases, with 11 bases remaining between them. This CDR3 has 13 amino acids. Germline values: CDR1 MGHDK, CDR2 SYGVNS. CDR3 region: CASSEAGVGIQYF. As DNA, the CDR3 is TGTGCCAGCAGTGAAGCAGGGGTTGGCATTCAGTACTTC. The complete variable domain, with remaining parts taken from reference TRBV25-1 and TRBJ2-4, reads EADIYQTPRYLVIGTGKKITLECSQTMGHDKMYWYQQDPGMELHLIHYSYGVNSTEKGDLSSESTVSRIRTEHFPLTLESARPSHTSQYLCASSEAGVGIQYFGAGTRLSVL.

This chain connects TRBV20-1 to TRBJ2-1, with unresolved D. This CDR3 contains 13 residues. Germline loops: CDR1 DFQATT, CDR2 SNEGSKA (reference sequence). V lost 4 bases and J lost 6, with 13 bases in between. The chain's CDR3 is CSATVPNSNEQFF. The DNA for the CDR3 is TGCAGTGCTACAGTCCCTAACAGCAATGAGCAGTTCTTC.